The 17 T cell receptor beta chains given below trace back to one sample, sequenced in a study of T cell responses to AZD1222 COVID-19 vaccine. The repertoire was sequenced with immunoSEQ multiplex PCR; TCRdb's copy has only in-frame clones and lacks some. The sample includes some 150,000 clones, 90% of them seen just once. This specimen consisted of peripheral blood, obtained on day 0 of AZD1222 vaccination. These receptors originate from an adult in good health.

The chain combines TRBV10-3 with TRBJ2-7; TRBD2 is a possible D gene (5 bases). Trimming took 6 bases from V and 3 from J, leaving 9 bases between them. CDR3 length equals 12 residues. The germline V gene has CDR1 ENHRY and CDR2 SYGVKD. DNA for the CDR3: TGTGCCATCAGGGAAGAGGGCTACGAGCAGTACTTC. Protein product: CAIREEGYEQYF.

The rearrangement joins TRBV6-5 to TRBJ1-6; TRBD1 is a possible D gene (5 bases). This CDR3 comprises 15 residues. Germline assignment: CDR1 MNHEY and CDR2 SVGAGI. Trimming left V 6 bases short and J 6 bases short, with 15 bases between. The CDR3 is CASSPEQGGNSPLHF. The CDR3 DNA is TGTGCCAGCAGCCCCGAGCAGGGCGGTAATTCACCCCTCCACTTT.

The chain couples TRBV7-9 to TRBJ2-1; 8 nucleotides match TRBD2. This CDR3 is 12 amino acids long. CDR1 SEHNR and CDR2 FQNEAQ come from the germline V gene (reference sequence). The ends lost 11 bases at V and 9 bases at J; junction bases unmatched: 9. The CDR3 nucleotides read TGTGCCGGATACGGACTAGCCCGTGAGCAGTTCTTC. Translation gives CAGYGLAREQFF.

Concerning this clone itself: Sequence at one end of the junction differs from germline and may be a read error. This chain joins TRBV7-8 and TRBJ1-1; the D gene is possibly TRBD1 (5 bases). Germline V gives CDR1 SGHVS, CDR2 FQNEAQ. This CDR3 contains 16 residues. CDR3 DNA sequence: TGTGCCAGCACCTTACCCGGTGGAGGGGAGAACACTGAAGCTTTCTTT. It is translated as CASTLPGGGENTEAFF.

This clone has just a few counts. This chain connects TRBV2 to TRBJ2-5; 9 positions agree with TRBD1. The V segment lost 8 bases and the J segment 4 bases; nucleotides outside the gene matches: 11. This CDR3 is 15 amino acids long. Germline V lookup: CDR1 SNHLY, CDR2 FYNNEI. In DNA form, the CDR3 reads TGTGCCAGCGGTCGGACAGGGGCAGGCGGAGAGACCCAGTACTTC. Translating it yields CASGRTGAGGETQYF.

This chain joins TRBV3-1 (or the pseudogene TRBV3-2) and TRBJ1-1; no definite D call. Trimming shortened V by 3 bases and J by 2 bases, and 16 bases separated the two germline ends. The length of the CDR3 is 16 residues. CDR1 and CDR2 (germline): LGHDT, YNNKEL (reference sequence). Here the CDR3 DNA reads TGTGCCAGCAGCCATGCAGTTCGGTACCGCAACACTGAAGCTTTCTTT. It yields the protein CASSHAVRYRNTEAFF.

The V call is TRBV18, the J call TRBJ2-7; TRBD2 agrees at 11 bases. The germline gives CDR1 KGHSH, CDR2 LQKENI. The CDR3 extends over 15 amino acids. The V gene end was trimmed by 0 bases and the J gene end by 3 bases; junction bases not matched to a gene: 1. The CDR3 sequence is CASSPPLAGGYEQYF. The CDR3 DNA reads TGTGCCAGCTCACCACCGCTAGCGGGGGGCTACGAGCAGTACTTC.

V and J are TRBV14 and TRBJ1-1; the match to TRBD1 covers 8 bases. Per germline, CDR1 SGHDN and CDR2 FVKESK. CDR3 length equals 13 residues. V lost 6 bases, J lost 3 bases, and 3 bases stayed unmatched. Here the CDR3 reads CASRPTGDTEAFF. In DNA form, the CDR3 reads TGTGCCAGCAGGCCGACAGGGGACACTGAAGCTTTCTTT. The whole variable domain, remainder taken from reference TRBV14 and TRBJ1-1, is EAGVTQFPSHSVIEKGQTVTLRCDPISGHDNLYWYRRVMGKEIKFLLHFVKESKQDESGMPNNRFLAERTGGTYSTLKVQPAELEDSGVYFCASRPTGDTEAFFGQGTRLTVV.

The chain is built from TRBV9 and TRBJ2-3; TRBD2 is a possible D gene (5 bases). V dropped 3 bases and J dropped 3 bases, with 14 bases sitting between them. Looked up from germline, CDR1 is SGDLS and CDR2 is YYNGEE. The length of the CDR3 is 15 residues. CDR3 amino acids: CASSATSRLTDTQYF. CDR3 coding DNA: TGTGCCAGCAGCGCTACTAGTAGGCTGACAGATACGCAGTATTTT.

This chain uses TRBV19 with TRBJ1-1; TRBD1 aligns across 7 bases. The V segment lost 8 bases and the J segment 0 bases; nucleotides outside the gene matches: 9. Germline V gives CDR1 LNHDA, CDR2 SQIVND (reference sequence). CDR3 length: 15 amino acids. The DNA for the CDR3 is TGTGCCAGTGAGACAGGGAATGGGGTGAACACTGAAGCTTTCTTT. Protein sequence: CASETGNGVNTEAFF.

In its sample, this clone was seen a few times. The gene calls are TRBV6-5 and TRBJ2-2; D may be TRBD1 (5 bases). Trimming stripped 6 bases from V and 4 bases from J, with 12 bases between. The V gene's germline CDR1 is MNHEY and CDR2 SVGAGI. This CDR3 is 14 amino acids long. In DNA form, the CDR3 reads TGTGCCAGCAGGGGGCGGCCGACCACCGGGGAGCTGTTTTTT. Its protein is CASRGRPTTGELFF.

This clone was picked up one time. The chain joins TRBV6-5 to TRBJ1-1; D remains ambiguous. CDR1 is MNHEY, CDR2 SVGAGI, per germline. V was trimmed by 1 base and J by 1 base, leaving 4 bases between them. This CDR3 has 13 amino acids. The CDR3 spells CASSYFGNTEAFF. CDR3 sequence (DNA): TGTGCCAGCAGTTACTTCGGGAACACTGAAGCTTTCTTT.

The chain carries TRBV9 and TRBJ1-4; 9 bases are a match to TRBD1. This CDR3 comprises 15 residues. Per the germline V gene, CDR1 is SGDLS and CDR2 is YYNGEE. J was trimmed by 7 bases and V by 4 bases; bases with no gene match: 8. The DNA for the CDR3 is TGTGCCAGCAGCACCCGGACAGGGGAAGGTGAAAAACTGTTTTTT. Amino acid sequence: CASSTRTGEGEKLFF.

The chain recombines TRBV5-4 with TRBJ1-2, with a tentative D call TRBD1 (6 bases). Germline V gene data show CDR1 as SGHNT and CDR2 as YYREEE (reference sequence). V was trimmed by 2 bases and J by 4 bases, leaving 12 bases between them. The CDR3 loop spans 14 amino acids. The CDR3 DNA reads TGTGCCAGCAGCTTTCTAGGGGGGTCCTATGGCTACACCTTC. Amino acids: CASSFLGGSYGYTF.

The chain is built from TRBV6-5 and TRBJ1-6; D unclear. The CDR3 consists of 13 residues. Germline V CDR1 and CDR2: MNHEY, SVGAGI. Trimming cost V 6 bases and J 8 bases, with 11 bases left between them. CDR3 DNA sequence: TGTGCCAGCAGGGGGATTTGGTATTCACCCCTCCACTTT. This codes for CASRGIWYSPLHF.

The chain carries TRBV6-6 and TRBJ1-2, with 9 bases aligning to TRBD1. The CDR3 has 15 residues. Germline V CDR1 and CDR2: MNHNY, SVGAGI (reference sequence). V gave up 5 bases and J gave up 6 bases; unmatched junction bases: 10. The CDR3 sequence is CASSKTGTGWDGYTF. DNA of the CDR3: TGTGCCAGCAGTAAAACCGGGACAGGGTGGGATGGCTACACCTTC.

J is TRBJ1-6 and V is TRBV11-2; possible D gene TRBD1, 6 bases. V shed 1 base and J shed 5 bases, with 9 bases lying between them. Germline values: CDR1 SGHAT, CDR2 FQNNGV. This CDR3 spans 15 amino acids. CDR3 bases: TGTGCCAGCAGCTTAGCCTGGACAGATAATTCACCCCTCCACTTT. This encodes CASSLAWTDNSPLHF.